This TCR beta chain was sequenced during a study of OX40 agonist ivuxolimab in advanced cancers. Clones were read by immunoSEQ multiplex PCR, and TCRdb kept only the in-frame ones, dropping some. This table holds 75,000 to 95,000 clones, just under 90% found once. Germline values: CDR1 SGHTA, CDR2 FQGNSA. The CDR3 totals 14 residues. The ends lost 4 bases at V and 5 bases at J; junction bases unmatched: 8. The genes are TRBV7-2 and TRBJ2-7; 7 bases agree with TRBD1. Sequencing was performed on CD4+ or CD8+ T cells sorted from blood, taken in a trial of the OX40 agonist ivuxolimab. The clonotype was recovered from an adult with an advanced solid tumor such as melanoma, head and neck, liver or kidney cancer. CDR3 nucleotides: TGTGCCAGCAGCTCCCGAACAGGGGTAGACGAGCAGTACTTC. This codes for CASSSRTGVDEQYF.